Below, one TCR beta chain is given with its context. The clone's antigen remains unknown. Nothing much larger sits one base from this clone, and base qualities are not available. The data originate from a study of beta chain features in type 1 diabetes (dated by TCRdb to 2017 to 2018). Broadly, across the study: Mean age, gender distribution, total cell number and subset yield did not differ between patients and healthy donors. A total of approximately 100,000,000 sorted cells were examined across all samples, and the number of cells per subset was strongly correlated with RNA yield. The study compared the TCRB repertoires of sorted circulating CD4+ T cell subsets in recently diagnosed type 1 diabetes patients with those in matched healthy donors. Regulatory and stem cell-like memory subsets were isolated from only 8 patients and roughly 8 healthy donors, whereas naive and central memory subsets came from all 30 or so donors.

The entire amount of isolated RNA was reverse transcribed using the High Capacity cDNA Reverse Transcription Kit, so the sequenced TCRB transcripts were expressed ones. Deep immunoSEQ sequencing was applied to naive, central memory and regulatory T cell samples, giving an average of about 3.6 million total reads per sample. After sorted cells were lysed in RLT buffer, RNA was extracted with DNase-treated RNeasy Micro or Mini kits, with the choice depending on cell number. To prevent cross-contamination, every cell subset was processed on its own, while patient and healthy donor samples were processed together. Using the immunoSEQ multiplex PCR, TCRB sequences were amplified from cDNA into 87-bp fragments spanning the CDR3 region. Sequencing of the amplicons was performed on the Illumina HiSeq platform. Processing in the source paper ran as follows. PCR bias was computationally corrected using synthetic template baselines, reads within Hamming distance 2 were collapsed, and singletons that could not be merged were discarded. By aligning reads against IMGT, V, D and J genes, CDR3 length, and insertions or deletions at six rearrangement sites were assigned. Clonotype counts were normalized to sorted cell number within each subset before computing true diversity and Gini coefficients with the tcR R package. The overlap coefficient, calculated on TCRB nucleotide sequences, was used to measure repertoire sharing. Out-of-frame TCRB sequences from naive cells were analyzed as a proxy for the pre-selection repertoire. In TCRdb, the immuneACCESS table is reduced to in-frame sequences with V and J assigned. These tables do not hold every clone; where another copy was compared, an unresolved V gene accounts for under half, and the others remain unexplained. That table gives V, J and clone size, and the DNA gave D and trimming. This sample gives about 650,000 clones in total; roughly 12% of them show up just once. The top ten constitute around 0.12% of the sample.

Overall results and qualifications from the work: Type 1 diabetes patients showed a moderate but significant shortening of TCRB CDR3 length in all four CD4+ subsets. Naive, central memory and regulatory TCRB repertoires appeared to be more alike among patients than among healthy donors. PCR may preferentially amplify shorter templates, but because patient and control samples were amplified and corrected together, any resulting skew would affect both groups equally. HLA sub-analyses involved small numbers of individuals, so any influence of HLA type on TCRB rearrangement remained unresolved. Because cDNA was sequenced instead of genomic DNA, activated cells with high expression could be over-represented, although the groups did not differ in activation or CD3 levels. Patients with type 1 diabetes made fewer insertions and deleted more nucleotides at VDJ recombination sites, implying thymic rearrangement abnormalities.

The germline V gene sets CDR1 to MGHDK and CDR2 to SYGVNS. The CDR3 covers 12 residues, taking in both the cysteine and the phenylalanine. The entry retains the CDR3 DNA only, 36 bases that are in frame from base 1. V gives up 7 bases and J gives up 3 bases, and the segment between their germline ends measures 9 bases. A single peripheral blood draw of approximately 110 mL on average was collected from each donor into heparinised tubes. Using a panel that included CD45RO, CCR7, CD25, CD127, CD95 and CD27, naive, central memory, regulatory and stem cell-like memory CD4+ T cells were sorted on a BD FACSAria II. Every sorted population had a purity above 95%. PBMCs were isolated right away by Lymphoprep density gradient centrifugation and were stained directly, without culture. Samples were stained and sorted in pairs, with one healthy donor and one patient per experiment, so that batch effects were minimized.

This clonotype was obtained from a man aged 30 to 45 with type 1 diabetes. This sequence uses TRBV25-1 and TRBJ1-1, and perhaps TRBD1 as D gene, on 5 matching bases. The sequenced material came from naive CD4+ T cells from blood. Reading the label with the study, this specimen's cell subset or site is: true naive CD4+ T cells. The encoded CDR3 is CASKLGDTEAFF. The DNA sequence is TGTGCCAGCAAATTGGGGGACACTGAAGCTTTCTTT. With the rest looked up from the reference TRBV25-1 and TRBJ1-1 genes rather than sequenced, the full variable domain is EADIYQTPRYLVIGTGKKITLECSQTMGHDKMYWYQQDPGMELHLIHYSYGVNSTEKGDLSSESTVSRIRTEHFPLTLESARPSHTSQYLCASKLGDTEAFFGQGTRLTVV.